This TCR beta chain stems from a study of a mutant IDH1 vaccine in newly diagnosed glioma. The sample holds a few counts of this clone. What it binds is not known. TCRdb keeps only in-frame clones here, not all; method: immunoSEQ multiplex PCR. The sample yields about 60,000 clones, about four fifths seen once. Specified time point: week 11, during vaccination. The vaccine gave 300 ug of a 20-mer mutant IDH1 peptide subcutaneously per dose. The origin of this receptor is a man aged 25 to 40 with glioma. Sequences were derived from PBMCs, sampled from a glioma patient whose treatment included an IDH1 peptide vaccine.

CDR3 in amino acids: CASSPRMNTEAFF. As DNA, the CDR3 is TGTGCCAGCAGCCCGAGGATGAACACTGAAGCTTTCTTT. This chain links TRBV9 with TRBJ1-1; D gene unclear. CDR3 length: 13 amino acids. Germline V CDR1 and CDR2: SGDLS, YYNGEE. V lost 4 bases, J lost 0 bases, and 7 bases lay in between. The entire variable domain, with the rest obtained from reference TRBV9 and TRBJ1-1, is as follows: DSGVTQTPKHLITATGQRVTLRCSPRSGDLSVYWYQQSLDQGLQFLIQYYNGEERAKGNILERFSAQQFPDLHSELNLSSLELGDSALYFCASSPRMNTEAFFGQGTRLTVV.